This is a list of T cell receptor beta chains from one sample in a study of T-cell reconstitution after alpha-beta-depleted transplantation in children. Each CDR3 protein is one row after TCRdb ran MiXCR on the PCR reads. The sample has more than 85,000 distinct CDR3 sequences, 10% seen once. The specimen comprised PBMCs from the stem cell graft donor, sampled from the stem cell graft. These receptors came from a human donor who donated a stem cell graft to a child with acute lymphoblastic leukemia. Each CDR3 is given with its conserved first and last residue. D genes are given only for firm matches. The size field is filled for only some rows; it gives once, few, many or a size class.

abundance | d_gene | j_gene | v_gene | CDR3aa | CDR3nt
many | TRBD1 | TRBJ2-2 | TRBV24-1 | CATSADRGTTGELFF | TGTGCCACCAGTGCCGACAGGGGGACCACCGGGGAGCTGTTTTTT
few | TRBD1 | TRBJ2-1 | TRBV12-3/TRBV12-4 | CAISLEIIVRAGGRDEQFF | TGTGCCATCAGTTTAGAGATCATTGTCCGAGCAGGGGGCAGGGATGAGCAGTTCTTC
many | TRBD1 | TRBJ1-1 | TRBV5-6 | CASIKRTGVGTEAFF | TGTGCCAGCATCAAAAGGACAGGGGTGGGGACTGAAGCTTTCTTT
many | - | TRBJ1-4 | TRBV7-9 | CASNLIVCTNEKLFF | TGTGCCAGCAACCTAATCGTTTGCACTAATGAAAAACTGTTTTTT
many | - | TRBJ2-3 | TRBV7-8 | CASSFDRSTDTQYF | TGTGCCAGCAGCTTTGACAGATCCACAGATACGCAGTATTTT
many | TRBD2 | TRBJ2-1 | TRBV5-1 | CASSRTSGGYNEQFF | TGCGCCAGCAGCCGGACTAGCGGGGGGTACAATGAGCAGTTCTTC
many | TRBD1 | TRBJ1-2 | TRBV28 | CASRTTGEWSDGYTF | TGTGCCAGCAGAACCACAGGGGAGTGGTCTGATGGCTACACCTTC
many | - | TRBJ1-2 | TRBV9 | CASSVSGGGYTF | TGTGCCAGCAGCGTATCCGGCGGGGGCTACACCTTC
many | - | TRBJ2-1 | TRBV6-1 | CASTESLPPDEQFF | TGTGCCAGCACCGAGTCCCTCCCCCCGGATGAGCAGTTCTTC
many | - | TRBJ2-7 | TRBV12-3/TRBV12-4 | CASSSEEKRNLYF | TGTGCCAGCAGTTCTGAGGAGAAAAGAAATTTGTACTTC
- | TRBD2 | TRBJ2-1 | TRBV4-2 | CASSPGPGLAAVLYNEQFF | TGTGCCAGCAGCCCTGGGCCGGGACTAGCGGCAGTTCTCTACAATGAGCAGTTCTTC
many | - | TRBJ1-3 | TRBV5-1 | CASSLSMGGNTIYF | TGCGCCAGCAGCTTGTCCATGGGTGGAAACACCATATATTTT
many | TRBD2 | TRBJ2-1 | TRBV12-3/TRBV12-4 | CASNSASGRGLGNEQFF | TGTGCCAGTAATTCAGCTAGCGGGAGGGGATTAGGGAATGAGCAGTTCTTC
many | - | TRBJ1-1 | TRBV12-3/TRBV12-4 | CASSLKNTEAFF | TGTGCCAGCAGTTTAAAGAACACTGAAGCTTTCTTT
many | - | TRBJ2-1 | TRBV14 | CASSAYNEQFF | TGTGCCAGCAGCGCCTACAATGAGCAGTTCTTC
few | TRBD1 | TRBJ2-1 | TRBV4-3 | CASSHNRGQLYNEQFF | TGCGCCAGCAGCCATAACCGGGGACAGCTCTACAATGAGCAGTTCTTC
many | - | TRBJ2-2 | TRBV20-1 | CSARDLAGRNTGELFF | TGCAGTGCTAGAGATCTGGCGGGCAGGAACACCGGGGAGCTGTTTTTT
many | - | TRBJ1-6 | TRBV7-9 | CASSKEGPGSYNSPLHF | TGTGCCAGCTCCAAGGAGGGTCCCGGATCCTATAATTCACCCCTCCACTTT
many | - | TRBJ2-1 | TRBV6-5 | CASSLHSDGEQFF | TGTGCCAGCAGCCTCCATTCAGACGGGGAGCAGTTCTTC
few | - | TRBJ2-7 | TRBV27 | CASSFEISGEQYF | TGTGCCAGCAGTTTCGAAATCTCGGGCGAGCAGTACTTC
many | TRBD1 | TRBJ1-5 | TRBV14 | CASSQVYKGQVNQPQHF | TGTGCCAGCAGCCAAGTTTATAAGGGACAGGTCAATCAGCCCCAGCATTTT
many | - | TRBJ1-1 | TRBV10-3 | CAISETSTEAFF | TGTGCCATCAGTGAAACGAGTACTGAAGCTTTCTTT
many | TRBD1 | TRBJ1-1 | TRBV10-2 | CASSESEGANTEAFF | TGCGCCAGCAGTGAGTCAGAGGGGGCGAACACTGAAGCTTTCTTT
many | - | TRBJ2-7 | TRBV12-3/TRBV12-4 | CASSRGWEQYF | TGTGCCAGCAGTCGGGGGTGGGAGCAGTACTTC
many | - | TRBJ2-1 | TRBV5-4 | CASSLESGYAEQFF | TGTGCCAGCAGCTTGGAGTCGGGATACGCTGAGCAGTTCTTC
many | TRBD1 | TRBJ2-1 | TRBV7-2 | CASVPGQGYNEQFF | TGTGCCAGCGTACCGGGACAGGGGTACAATGAGCAGTTCTTC
many | - | TRBJ2-4 | TRBV20-1 | CSAREGETGKNIQYF | TGCAGTGCTAGAGAAGGGGAGACGGGGAAAAACATTCAGTACTTC
few | - | TRBJ2-7 | TRBV7-9 | CASSPPSRGLLEQYF | TGTGCCAGCAGCCCCCCCTCCAGGGGACTCCTCGAGCAGTACTTC
many | - | TRBJ1-2 | TRBV20-1 | CSARVLGLGGYTF | TGCAGTGCTAGGGTGTTGGGGCTAGGGGGCTACACCTTC
- | - | TRBJ2-7 | TRBV6-2/TRBV6-3 | CASRANGQGSYEHYF | TGTGCCAGCAGGGCCAATGGGCAGGGGTCCTACGAGCACTACTTC
many | - | TRBJ1-3 | TRBV7-6 | CASSFRGAGNTIYF | TGTGCCAGCAGCTTCCGGGGAGCTGGAAACACCATATATTTT
many | - | TRBJ2-1 | TRBV20-1 | CSASPNDRILYNEQFF | TGCAGTGCTAGCCCGAACGACAGGATCCTCTACAATGAGCAGTTCTTC
many | - | TRBJ1-2 | TRBV5-1 | CASSLDPGSSYGYTF | TGCGCCAGCAGCTTGGATCCAGGGTCGAGCTATGGCTACACCTTC
many | TRBD2 | TRBJ2-7 | TRBV5-1 | CASSLAGTSATYEQYF | TGCGCCAGCAGCTTGGCCGGGACTAGCGCGACCTACGAGCAGTACTTC
many | - | TRBJ2-7 | TRBV6-1 | CASSEEWGYYHEQYF | TGTGCCAGCAGTGAAGAATGGGGATATTATCACGAGCAGTACTTC
many | - | TRBJ2-1 | TRBV5-1 | CASSTGDNEQFF | TGCGCCAGCAGCACCGGGGACAATGAGCAGTTCTTC
many | TRBD1 | TRBJ2-5 | TRBV30 | CAWSGLKIDRGETETQYF | TGTGCCTGGAGTGGTTTGAAGATCGACAGGGGGGAGACAGAGACCCAGTACTTC
many | TRBD1 | TRBJ2-5 | TRBV29-1 | CSVRRQGETQYF | TGCAGCGTTCGCAGACAGGGAGAGACCCAGTACTTC
many | - | TRBJ2-5 | TRBV6-1 | CASRDRVQETQYF | TGTGCCAGCAGGGACAGAGTCCAAGAGACCCAGTACTTC
many | - | TRBJ1-1 | TRBV18 | CASSPGQRGMNTEAFF | TGTGCCAGCTCACCCGGACAAAGGGGCATGAACACTGAAGCTTTCTTT
many | - | TRBJ2-5 | TRBV6-6 | CASSSGQQETQYF | TGTGCCAGCAGCTCGGGACAACAAGAGACCCAGTACTTC
many | - | TRBJ2-3 | TRBV11-1 | CASSLYTSTDTQYF | TGTGCCAGCAGCTTATATACTAGCACAGATACGCAGTATTTT
many | - | TRBJ2-1 | TRBV6-5 | CASSYRDVGSNEQFF | TGTGCCAGCAGTTACAGGGATGTAGGGAGCAATGAGCAGTTCTTC
many | - | TRBJ2-7 | TRBV7-2 | CASSLVTGPLYEQYF | TGTGCCAGCAGCTTAGTGACAGGTCCTCTCTACGAGCAGTACTTC
- | TRBD1 | TRBJ1-1 | TRBV20-1 | CSARVFGQGLTEAFF | TGCAGTGCTAGAGTTTTCGGACAGGGGCTAACTGAAGCTTTCTTT
many | - | TRBJ1-6 | TRBV5-5 | CASSLNEGSPLHF | TGTGCCAGCAGCTTGAACGAAGGGTCACCCCTCCACTTT
many | TRBD1 | TRBJ1-5 | TRBV7-9 | CASSIRQGPSEQPQHF | TGTGCCAGCAGCATCCGACAGGGGCCGTCGGAACAGCCCCAGCATTTT
many | - | TRBJ2-5 | TRBV24-1 | CATSDFSGRETQYF | TGTGCCACCAGTGATTTTTCCGGGAGAGAGACCCAGTACTTC
many | - | TRBJ2-7 | TRBV7-9 | CASSQSGTEDF | TGTGCCAGCAGCCAATCCGGGACGGAGGACTTC